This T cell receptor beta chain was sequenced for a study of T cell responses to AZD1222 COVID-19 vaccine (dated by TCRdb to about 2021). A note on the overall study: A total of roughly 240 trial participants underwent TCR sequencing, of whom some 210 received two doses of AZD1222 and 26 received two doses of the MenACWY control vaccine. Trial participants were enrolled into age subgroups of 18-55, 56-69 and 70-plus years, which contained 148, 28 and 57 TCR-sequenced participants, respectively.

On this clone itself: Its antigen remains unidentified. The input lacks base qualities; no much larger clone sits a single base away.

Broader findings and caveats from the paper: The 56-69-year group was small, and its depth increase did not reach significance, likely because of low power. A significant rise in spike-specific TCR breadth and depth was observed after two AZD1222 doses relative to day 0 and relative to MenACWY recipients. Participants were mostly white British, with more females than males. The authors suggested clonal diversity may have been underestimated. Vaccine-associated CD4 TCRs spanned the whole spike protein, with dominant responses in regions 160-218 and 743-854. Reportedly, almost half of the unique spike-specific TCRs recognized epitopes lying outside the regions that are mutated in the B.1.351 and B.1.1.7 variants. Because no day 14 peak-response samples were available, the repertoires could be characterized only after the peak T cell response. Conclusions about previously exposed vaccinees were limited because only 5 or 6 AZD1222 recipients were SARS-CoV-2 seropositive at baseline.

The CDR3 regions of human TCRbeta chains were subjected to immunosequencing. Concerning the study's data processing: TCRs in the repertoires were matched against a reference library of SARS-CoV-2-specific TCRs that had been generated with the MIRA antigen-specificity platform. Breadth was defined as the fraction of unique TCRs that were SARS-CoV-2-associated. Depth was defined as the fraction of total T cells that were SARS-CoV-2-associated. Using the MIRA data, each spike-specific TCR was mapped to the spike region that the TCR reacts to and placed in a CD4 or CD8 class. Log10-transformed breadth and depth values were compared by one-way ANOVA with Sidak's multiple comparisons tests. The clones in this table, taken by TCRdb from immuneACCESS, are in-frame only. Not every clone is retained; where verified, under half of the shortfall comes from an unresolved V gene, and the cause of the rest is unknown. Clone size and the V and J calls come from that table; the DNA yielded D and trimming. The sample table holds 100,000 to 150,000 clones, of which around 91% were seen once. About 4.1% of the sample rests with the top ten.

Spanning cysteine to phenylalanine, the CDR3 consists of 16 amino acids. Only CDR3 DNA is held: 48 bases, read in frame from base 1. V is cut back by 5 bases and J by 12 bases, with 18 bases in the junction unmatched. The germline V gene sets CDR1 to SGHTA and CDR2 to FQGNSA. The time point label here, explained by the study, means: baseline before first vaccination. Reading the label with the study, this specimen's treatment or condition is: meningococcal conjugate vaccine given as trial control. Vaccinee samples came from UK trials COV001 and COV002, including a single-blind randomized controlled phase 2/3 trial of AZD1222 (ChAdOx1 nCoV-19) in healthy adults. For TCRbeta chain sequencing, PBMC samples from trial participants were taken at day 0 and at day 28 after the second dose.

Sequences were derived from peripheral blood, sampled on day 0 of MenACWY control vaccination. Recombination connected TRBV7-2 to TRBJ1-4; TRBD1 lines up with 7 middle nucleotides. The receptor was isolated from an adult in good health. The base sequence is TGTGCCAGCAGCCTGAGGGTTGGGCAGGGGGTCGTCGAACTGTTTTTT. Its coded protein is CASSLRVGQGVVELFF.